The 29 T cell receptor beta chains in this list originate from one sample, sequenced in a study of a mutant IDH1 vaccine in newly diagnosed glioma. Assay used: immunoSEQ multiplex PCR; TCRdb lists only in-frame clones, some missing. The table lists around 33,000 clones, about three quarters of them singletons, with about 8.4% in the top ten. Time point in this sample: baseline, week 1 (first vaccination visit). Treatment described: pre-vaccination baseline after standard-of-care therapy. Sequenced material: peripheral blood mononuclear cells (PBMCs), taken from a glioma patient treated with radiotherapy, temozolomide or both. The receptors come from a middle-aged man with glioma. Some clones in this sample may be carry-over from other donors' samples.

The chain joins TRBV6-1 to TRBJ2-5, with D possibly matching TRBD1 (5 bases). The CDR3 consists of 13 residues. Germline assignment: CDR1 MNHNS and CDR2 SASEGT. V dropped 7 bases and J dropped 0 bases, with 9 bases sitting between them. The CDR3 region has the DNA TGTGCCAGCACCAAAGGGGACCAAGAGACCCAGTACTTC. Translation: CASTKGDQETQYF.

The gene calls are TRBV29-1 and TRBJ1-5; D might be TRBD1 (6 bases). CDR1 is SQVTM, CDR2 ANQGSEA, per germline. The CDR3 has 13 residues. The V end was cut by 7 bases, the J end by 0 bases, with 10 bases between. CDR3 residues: CSGQENSNQPQHF. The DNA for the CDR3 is TGCAGCGGACAGGAGAATAGCAATCAGCCCCAGCATTTT. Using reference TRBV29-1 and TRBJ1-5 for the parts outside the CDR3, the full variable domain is SAVISQKPSRDICQRGTSLTIQCQVDSQVTMMFWYRQQPGQSLTLIATANQGSEATYESGFVIDKFPISRPNLTFSTLTVSNMSPEDSSIYLCSGQENSNQPQHFGDGTRLSIL.

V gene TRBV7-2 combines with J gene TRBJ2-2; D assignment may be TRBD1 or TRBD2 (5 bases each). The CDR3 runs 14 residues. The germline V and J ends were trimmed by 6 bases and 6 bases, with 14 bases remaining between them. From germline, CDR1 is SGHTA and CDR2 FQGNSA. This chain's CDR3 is CASRRPGRAGELFF. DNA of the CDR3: TGTGCCAGCAGGCGCCCGGGGCGCGCCGGGGAGCTGTTTTTT.

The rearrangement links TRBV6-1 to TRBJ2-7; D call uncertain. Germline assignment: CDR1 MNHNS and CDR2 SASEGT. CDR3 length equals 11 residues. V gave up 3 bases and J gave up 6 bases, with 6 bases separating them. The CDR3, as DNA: TGTGCCAGCAGTGACGGCTTCGAGCAGTACTTC. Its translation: CASSDGFEQYF.

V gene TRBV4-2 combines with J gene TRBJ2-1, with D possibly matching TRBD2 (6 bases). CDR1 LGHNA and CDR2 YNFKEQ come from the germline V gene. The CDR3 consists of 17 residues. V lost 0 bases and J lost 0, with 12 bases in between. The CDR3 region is CASSQDYLATSYNEQFF. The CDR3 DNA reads TGTGCCAGCAGCCAAGATTATCTAGCGACCTCCTACAATGAGCAGTTCTTC.

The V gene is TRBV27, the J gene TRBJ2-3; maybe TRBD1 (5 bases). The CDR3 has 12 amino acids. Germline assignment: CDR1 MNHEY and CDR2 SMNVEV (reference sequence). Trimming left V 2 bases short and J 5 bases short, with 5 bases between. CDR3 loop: CASSLQGDTQYF. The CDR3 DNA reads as TGTGCCAGCAGTTTACAGGGAGATACGCAGTATTTT.

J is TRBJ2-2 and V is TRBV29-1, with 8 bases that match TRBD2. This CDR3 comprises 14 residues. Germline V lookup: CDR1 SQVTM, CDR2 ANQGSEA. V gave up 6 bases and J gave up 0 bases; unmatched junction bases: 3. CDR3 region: CSVLAGTNTGELFF. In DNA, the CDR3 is TGCAGCGTCTTAGCGGGGACGAACACCGGGGAGCTGTTTTTT.

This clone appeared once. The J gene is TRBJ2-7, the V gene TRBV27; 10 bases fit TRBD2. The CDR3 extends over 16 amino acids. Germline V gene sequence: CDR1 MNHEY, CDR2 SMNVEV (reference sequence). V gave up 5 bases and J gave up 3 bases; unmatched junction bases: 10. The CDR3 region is CASSVGPGTSDYEQYF. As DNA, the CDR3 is TGTGCCAGCAGTGTCGGTCCCGGGACTAGCGACTACGAGCAGTACTTC.

The CDR3 DNA follows: TGTGCCAGCAGAAGCCGGGACAGGAGTTACAATGAGCAGTTCTTC. As protein: CASRSRDRSYNEQFF. V and J are TRBV28 and TRBJ2-1; 8 nucleotides line up with TRBD1. Germline lookup yields CDR1 MDHEN and CDR2 SYDVKM. This CDR3 contains 15 residues. V gave up 6 bases and J gave up 4 bases; unmatched junction bases: 8. Variable domain in full (rest from reference TRBV28 and TRBJ2-1): DVKVTQSSRYLVKRTGEKVFLECVQDMDHENMFWYRQDPGLGLRLIYFSYDVKMKEKGDIPEGYSVSREKKERFSLILESASTNQTSMYLCASRSRDRSYNEQFFGPGTRLTVL.

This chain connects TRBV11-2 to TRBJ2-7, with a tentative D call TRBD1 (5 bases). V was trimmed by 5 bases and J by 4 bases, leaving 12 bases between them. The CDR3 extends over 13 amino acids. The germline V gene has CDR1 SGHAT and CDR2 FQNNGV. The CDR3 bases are TGTGCCAGCAGCCCCTACTCAGGGTACGAGCAGTACTTC. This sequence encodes CASSPYSGYEQYF. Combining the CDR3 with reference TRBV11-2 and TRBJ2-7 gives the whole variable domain EAGVAQSPRYKIIEKRQSVAFWCNPISGHATLYWYQQILGQGPKLLIQFQNNGVVDDSQLPKDRFSAERLKGVDSTLKIQPAKLEDSAVYLCASSPYSGYEQYFGPGTRLTVT.

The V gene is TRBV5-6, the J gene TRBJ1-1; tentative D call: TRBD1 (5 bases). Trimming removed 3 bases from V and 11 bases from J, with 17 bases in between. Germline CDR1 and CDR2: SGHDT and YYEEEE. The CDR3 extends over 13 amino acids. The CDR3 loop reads CASSWGGGASAFF. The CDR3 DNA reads TGTGCCAGCAGCTGGGGGGGAGGGGCGTCCGCTTTCTTT.

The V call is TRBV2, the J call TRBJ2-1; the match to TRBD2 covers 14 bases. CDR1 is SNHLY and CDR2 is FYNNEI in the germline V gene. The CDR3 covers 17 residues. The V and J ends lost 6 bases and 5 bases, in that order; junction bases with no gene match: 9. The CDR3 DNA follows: TGTGCCAGCAGCGGTGGACTAGCGGGAGGTCAGAACAATGAGCAGTTCTTC. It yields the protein CASSGGLAGGQNNEQFF. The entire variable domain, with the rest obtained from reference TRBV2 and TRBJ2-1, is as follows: EPEVTQTPSHQVTQMGQEVILRCVPISNHLYFYWYRQILGQKVEFLVSFYNNEISEKSEIFDDQFSVERPDGSNFTLKIRSTKLEDSAMYFCASSGGLAGGQNNEQFFGPGTRLTVL.

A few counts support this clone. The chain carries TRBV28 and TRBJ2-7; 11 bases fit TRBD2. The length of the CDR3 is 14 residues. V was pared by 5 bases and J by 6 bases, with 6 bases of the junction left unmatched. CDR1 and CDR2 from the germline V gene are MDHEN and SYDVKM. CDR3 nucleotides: TGTGCCAGCAGTACACTAGCGGGAGATTCCGAGCAGTACTTC. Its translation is CASSTLAGDSEQYF.

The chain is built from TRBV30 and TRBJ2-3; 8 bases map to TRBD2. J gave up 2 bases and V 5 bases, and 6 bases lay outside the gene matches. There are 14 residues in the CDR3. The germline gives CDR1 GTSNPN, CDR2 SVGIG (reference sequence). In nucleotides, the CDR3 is TGTGCCTGGTCTTTAGCGGGGAACACAGATACGCAGTATTTT. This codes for CAWSLAGNTDTQYF.

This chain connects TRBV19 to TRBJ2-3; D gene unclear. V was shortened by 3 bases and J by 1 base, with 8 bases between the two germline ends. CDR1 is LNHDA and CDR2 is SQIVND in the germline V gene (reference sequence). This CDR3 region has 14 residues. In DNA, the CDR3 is TGTGCCAGTAGTATTAGGGCCGGCACAGATACGCAGTATTTT. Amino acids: CASSIRAGTDTQYF.

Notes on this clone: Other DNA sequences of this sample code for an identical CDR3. The DNA for the CDR3 is TGTGCCAGCAGCTTAGCCGGACAGGCTCCTCAGCCCCAGCATTTT. It yields the protein CASSLAGQAPQPQHF. J is TRBJ1-5 and V is TRBV7-2; 7 bases line up with TRBD1. The V segment lost 0 bases and the J segment 6 bases; nucleotides outside the gene matches: 5. The CDR3 is 15 residues long. Germline V gene data show CDR1 as SGHTA and CDR2 as FQGNSA. The full variable domain, with the rest looked up from reference TRBV7-2 and TRBJ1-5, is GAGVSQSPSNKVTEKGKDVELRCDPISGHTALYWYRQSLGQGLEFLIYFQGNSAPDKSGLPSDRFSAERTGGSVSTLTIQRTQQEDSAVYLCASSLAGQAPQPQHFGDGTRLSIL.

CDR3 coding DNA: TGTGCCAGCAGCCAAAGGGGCACAGATACGCAGTATTTT. It is translated as CASSQRGTDTQYF. The chain combines TRBV14 with TRBJ2-3, with D unresolved. Per the germline V gene, CDR1 is SGHDN and CDR2 is FVKESK. V gave up 2 bases and J gave up 1 base, with 4 bases separating them. This CDR3 is built from 13 residues.

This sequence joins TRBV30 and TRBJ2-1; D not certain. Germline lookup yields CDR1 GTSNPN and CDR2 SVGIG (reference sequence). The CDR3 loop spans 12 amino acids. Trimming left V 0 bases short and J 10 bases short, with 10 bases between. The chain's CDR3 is CAWSVPGPEQFF. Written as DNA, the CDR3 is TGTGCCTGGAGTGTACCCGGACCGGAGCAGTTCTTC.

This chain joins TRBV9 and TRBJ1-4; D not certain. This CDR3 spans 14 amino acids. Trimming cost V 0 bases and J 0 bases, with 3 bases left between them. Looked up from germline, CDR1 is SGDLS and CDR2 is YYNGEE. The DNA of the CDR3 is TGTGCCAGCAGCGTAGGTACAACTAATGAAAAACTGTTTTTT. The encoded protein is CASSVGTTNEKLFF.

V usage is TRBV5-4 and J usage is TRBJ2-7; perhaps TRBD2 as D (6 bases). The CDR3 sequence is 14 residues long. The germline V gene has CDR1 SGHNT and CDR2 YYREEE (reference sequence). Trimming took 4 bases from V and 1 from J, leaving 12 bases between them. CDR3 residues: CASSKEGGSYEQYF. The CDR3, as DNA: TGTGCCAGCAGCAAGGAGGGCGGGTCCTACGAGCAGTACTTC.

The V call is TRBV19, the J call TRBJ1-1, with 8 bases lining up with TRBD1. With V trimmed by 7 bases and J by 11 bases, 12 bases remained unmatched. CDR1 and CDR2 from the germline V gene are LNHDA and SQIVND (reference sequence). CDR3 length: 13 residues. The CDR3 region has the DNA TGTGCCAGTACCTTCGACAGGGGCGGTTCGGCTTTCTTT. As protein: CASTFDRGGSAFF.

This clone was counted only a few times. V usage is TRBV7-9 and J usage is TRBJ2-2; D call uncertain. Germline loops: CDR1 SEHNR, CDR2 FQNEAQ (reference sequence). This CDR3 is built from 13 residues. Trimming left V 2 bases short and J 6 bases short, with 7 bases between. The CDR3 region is CASSLWVAGELFF. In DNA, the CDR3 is TGTGCCAGCAGCTTATGGGTTGCCGGGGAGCTGTTTTTT.

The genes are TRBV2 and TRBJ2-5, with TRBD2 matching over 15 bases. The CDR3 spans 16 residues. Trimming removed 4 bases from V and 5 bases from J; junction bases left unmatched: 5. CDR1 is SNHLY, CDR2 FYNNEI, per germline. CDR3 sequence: CASSGGLAGGYETQYF. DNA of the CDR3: TGTGCCAGCAGTGGGGGACTAGCGGGAGGTTACGAGACCCAGTACTTC.

The CDR3 is CASSPPGQGVIRGYTF. The DNA for the CDR3 is TGTGCCAGCAGCCCTCCGGGACAGGGGGTCATTAGGGGCTACACCTTC. The V gene is TRBV7-2, the J gene TRBJ1-2, with 11 bases aligning to TRBD1. Germline CDR1 SGHTA, CDR2 FQGNSA. This CDR3 has 16 amino acids. V lost 5 bases, J lost 8 bases, and 13 bases stayed unmatched.

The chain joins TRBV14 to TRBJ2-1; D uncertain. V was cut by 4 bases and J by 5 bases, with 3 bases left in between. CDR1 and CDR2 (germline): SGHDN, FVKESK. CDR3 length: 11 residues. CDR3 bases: TGTGCCAGCAGCCGCCACAATGAGCAGTTCTTC. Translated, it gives CASSRHNEQFF.

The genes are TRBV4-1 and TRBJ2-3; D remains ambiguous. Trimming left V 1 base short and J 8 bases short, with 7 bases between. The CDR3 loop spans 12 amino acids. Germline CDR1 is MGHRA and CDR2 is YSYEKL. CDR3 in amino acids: CASSQGLGTQYF. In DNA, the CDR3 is TGCGCCAGCAGCCAAGGGTTGGGTACGCAGTATTTT.

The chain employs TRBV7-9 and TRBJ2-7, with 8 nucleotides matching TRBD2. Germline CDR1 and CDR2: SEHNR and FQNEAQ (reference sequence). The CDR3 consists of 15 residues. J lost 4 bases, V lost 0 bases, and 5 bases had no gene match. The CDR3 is CASSLAVAGKYEQYF. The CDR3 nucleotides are TGTGCCAGCAGCTTAGCAGTAGCGGGAAAGTACGAGCAGTACTTC.

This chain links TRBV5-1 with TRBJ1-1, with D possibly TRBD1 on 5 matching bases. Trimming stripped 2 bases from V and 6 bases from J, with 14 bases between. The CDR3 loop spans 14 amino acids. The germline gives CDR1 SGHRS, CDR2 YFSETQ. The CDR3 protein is CASSFYRPGAEAFF. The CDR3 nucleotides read TGCGCCAGCAGCTTTTACAGGCCGGGCGCTGAAGCTTTCTTT.

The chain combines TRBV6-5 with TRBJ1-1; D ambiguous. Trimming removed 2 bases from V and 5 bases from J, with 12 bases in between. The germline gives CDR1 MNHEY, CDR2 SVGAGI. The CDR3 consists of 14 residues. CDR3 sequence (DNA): TGTGCCAGCAGTTACGAAGTGGGAAGGACTGAAGCTTTCTTT. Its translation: CASSYEVGRTEAFF.